This entry features one TCR beta chain sequence. Its matching antigen is unknown. These data belong to a study of cytomegalovirus exposure and HLA in healthy donors. The wider study: Of around 400 genotyped donors, about 81% grouped in the Caucasian-associated ancestry cluster.

Overall study findings and caveats: Later genetic work tied a missense DCLRE1C variant to beta-chain V and J trimming. A later analysis reported that several of the most significant clusters appeared to be linked to common viral pathogens, among them Epstein-Barr virus.

60 Vbeta and 13 Jbeta primers were used in PCR. Method: immunoSEQ multiplex PCR; TCRdb's copy keeps in-frame clones and lacks some. The table records hundreds of thousands of clones, roughly 88% of them present only once. V gave up 4 bases and J gave up 5 bases, with 11 bases separating them. This CDR3 is 13 amino acids long. Germline-derived CDR1 and CDR2 are SGDLS and YYNGEE. The receptor comes from a boy younger than 10 in good health and CMV-seronegative. What was sequenced was PBMCs. The V gene is TRBV9, the J gene TRBJ2-3; the D gene is possibly TRBD1 (5 bases). The CDR3 DNA follows: TGTGCCAGCAGCTCACAGGATCGAGATACGCAGTATTTT. Protein: CASSSQDRDTQYF.